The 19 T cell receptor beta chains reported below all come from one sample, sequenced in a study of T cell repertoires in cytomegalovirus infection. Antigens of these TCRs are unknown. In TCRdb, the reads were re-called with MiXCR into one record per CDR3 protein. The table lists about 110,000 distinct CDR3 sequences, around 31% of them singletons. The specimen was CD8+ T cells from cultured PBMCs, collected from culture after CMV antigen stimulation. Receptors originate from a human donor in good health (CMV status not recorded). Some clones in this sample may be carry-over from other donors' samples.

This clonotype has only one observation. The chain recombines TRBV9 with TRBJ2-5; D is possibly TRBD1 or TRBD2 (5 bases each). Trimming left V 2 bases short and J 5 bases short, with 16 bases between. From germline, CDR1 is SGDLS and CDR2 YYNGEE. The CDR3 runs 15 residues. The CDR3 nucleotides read TGTGCCAGCAGCGTGGACGGGACGGCGAGGGAGACCCAGTACTTC. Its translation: CASSVDGTARETQYF.

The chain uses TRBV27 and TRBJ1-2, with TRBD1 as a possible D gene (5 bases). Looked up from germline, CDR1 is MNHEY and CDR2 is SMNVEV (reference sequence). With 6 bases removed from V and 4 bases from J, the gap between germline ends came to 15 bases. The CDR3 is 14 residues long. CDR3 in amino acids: CASRVGGGSYGYTF. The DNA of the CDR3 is TGTGCCAGCAGGGTCGGGGGGGGGAGCTATGGCTACACCTTC.

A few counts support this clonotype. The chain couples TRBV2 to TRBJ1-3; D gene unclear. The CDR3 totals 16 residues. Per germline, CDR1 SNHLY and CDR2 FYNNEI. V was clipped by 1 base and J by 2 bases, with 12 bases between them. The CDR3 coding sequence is TGTGCCAGCAGTGAAGAAGGAGTTATCGCTGGAAACACCATATATTTT. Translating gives CASSEEGVIAGNTIYF. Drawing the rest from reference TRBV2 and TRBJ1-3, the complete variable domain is EPEVTQTPSHQVTQMGQEVILRCVPISNHLYFYWYRQILGQKVEFLVSFYNNEISEKSEIFDDQFSVERPDGSNFTLKIRSTKLEDSAMYFCASSEEGVIAGNTIYFGEGSWLTVV.

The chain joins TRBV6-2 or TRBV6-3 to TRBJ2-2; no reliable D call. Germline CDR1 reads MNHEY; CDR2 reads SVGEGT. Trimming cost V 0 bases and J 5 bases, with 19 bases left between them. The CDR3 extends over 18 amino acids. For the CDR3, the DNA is TGTGCCAGCAGTTACTCGAAGGCGGAACTCTACCCTACCGGGGAGCTGTTTTTT. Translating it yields CASSYSKAELYPTGELFF.

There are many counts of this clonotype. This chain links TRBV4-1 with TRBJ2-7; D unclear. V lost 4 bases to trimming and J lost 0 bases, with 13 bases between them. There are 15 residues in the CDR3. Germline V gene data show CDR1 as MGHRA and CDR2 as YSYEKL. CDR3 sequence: CASSLLNLGSYEQYF. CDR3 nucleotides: TGCGCCAGCAGCCTTTTAAACTTGGGCTCCTACGAGCAGTACTTC.

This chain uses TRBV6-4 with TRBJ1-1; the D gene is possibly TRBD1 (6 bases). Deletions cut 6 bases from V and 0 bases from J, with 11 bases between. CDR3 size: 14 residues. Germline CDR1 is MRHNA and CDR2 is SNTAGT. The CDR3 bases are TGTGCCAGCAGACTGGACAGCATGAACACTGAAGCTTTCTTT. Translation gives CASRLDSMNTEAFF.

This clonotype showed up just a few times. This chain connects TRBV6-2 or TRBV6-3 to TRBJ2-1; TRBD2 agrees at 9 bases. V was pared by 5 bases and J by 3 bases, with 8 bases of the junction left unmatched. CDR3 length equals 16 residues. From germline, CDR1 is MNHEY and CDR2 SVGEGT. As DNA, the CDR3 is TGTGCCAGCAGTCCTTCTAGCGGGGAGATCTACAATGAGCAGTTCTTC. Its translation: CASSPSSGEIYNEQFF.

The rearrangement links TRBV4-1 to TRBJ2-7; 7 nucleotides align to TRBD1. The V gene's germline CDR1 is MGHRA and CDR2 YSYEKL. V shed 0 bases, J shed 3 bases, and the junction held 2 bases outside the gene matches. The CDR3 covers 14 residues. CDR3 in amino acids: CASSQERTGYEQYF. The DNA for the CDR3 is TGCGCCAGCAGCCAAGAGCGGACAGGCTACGAGCAGTACTTC.

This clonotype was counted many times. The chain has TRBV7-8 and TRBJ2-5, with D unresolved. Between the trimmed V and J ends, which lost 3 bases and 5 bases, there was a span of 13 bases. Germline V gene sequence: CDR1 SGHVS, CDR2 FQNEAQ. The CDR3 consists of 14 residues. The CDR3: CASSFVSEWETQYF. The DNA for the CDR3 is TGTGCCAGCAGCTTCGTCAGCGAGTGGGAGACCCAGTACTTC.

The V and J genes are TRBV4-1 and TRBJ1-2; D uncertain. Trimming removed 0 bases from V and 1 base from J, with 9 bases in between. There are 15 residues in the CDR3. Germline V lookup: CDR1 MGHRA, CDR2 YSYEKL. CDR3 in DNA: TGCGCCAGCAGCCAAGATATAGCTTATAACTATGGCTACACCTTC. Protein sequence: CASSQDIAYNYGYTF.

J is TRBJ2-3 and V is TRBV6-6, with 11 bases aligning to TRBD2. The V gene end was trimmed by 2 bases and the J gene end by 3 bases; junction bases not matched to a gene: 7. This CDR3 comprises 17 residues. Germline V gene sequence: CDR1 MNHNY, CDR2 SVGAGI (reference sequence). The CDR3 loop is CASSYTPTSGVTDTQYF. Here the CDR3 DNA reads TGTGCCAGCAGTTACACCCCGACTAGCGGGGTAACAGATACGCAGTATTTT.

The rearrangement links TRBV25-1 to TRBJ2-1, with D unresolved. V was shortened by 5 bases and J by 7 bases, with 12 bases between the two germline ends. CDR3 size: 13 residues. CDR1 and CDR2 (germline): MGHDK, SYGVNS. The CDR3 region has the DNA TGTGCCAGCAGTTCCCCGGGTGGTAATGAGCAGTTCTTC. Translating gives CASSSPGGNEQFF.

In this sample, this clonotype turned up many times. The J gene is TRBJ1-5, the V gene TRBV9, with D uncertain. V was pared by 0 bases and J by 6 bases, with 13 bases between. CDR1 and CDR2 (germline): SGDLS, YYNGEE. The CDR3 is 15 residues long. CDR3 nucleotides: TGTGCCAGCAGCGTAGATGGGCGTACGAGTCAGCCCCAGCATTTT. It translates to CASSVDGRTSQPQHF. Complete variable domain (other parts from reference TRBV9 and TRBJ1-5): DSGVTQTPKHLITATGQRVTLRCSPRSGDLSVYWYQQSLDQGLQFLIQYYNGEERAKGNILERFSAQQFPDLHSELNLSSLELGDSALYFCASSVDGRTSQPQHFGDGTRLSIL.

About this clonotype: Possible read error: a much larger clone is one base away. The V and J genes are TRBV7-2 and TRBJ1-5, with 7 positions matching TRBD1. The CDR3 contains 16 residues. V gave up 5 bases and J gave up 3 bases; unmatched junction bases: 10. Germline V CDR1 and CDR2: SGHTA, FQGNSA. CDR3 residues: CASSRHRQGNNQPQHF. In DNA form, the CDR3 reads TGTGCCAGCAGCCGCCACCGACAGGGTAACAATCAGCCCCAGCATTTT.

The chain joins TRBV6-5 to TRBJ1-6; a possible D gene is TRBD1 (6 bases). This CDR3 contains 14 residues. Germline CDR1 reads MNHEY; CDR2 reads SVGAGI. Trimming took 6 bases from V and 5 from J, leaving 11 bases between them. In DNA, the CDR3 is TGTGCCAGCAGCCCGGGACAAGATAATTCACCCCTCCACTTT. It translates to CASSPGQDNSPLHF.

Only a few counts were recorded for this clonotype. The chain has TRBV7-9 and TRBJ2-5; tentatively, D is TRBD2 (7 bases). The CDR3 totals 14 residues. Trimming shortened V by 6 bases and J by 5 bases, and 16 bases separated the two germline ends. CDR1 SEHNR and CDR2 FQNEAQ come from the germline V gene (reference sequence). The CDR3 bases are TGTGCCAGCAGAGGGACGGGGGGCTGGGAGACCCAGTACTTC. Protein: CASRGTGGWETQYF.

CDR3 in DNA: TGTGCCAGCACCCAGGCCGGGACTAGCGGGTACCAGGGAGAGACCCAGTACTTC. This encodes CASTQAGTSGYQGETQYF. This chain links TRBV12-3 or TRBV12-4 with TRBJ2-5, with 12 bases identical to TRBD2. The junction had 16 bases not matched to a gene; V was cut back by 7 bases and J by 4 bases. The CDR3 covers 18 residues.

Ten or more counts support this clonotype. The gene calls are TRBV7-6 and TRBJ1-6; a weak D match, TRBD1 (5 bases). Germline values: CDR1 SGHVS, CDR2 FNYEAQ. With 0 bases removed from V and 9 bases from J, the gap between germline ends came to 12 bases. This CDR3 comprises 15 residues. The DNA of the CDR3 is TGTGCCAGCAGCTTAGCAAGGGGCGCGGGTTCACCCCTCCACTTT. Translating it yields CASSLARGAGSPLHF. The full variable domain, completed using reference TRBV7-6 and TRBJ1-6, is GAGVSQSPRYKVTKRGQDVALRCDPISGHVSLYWYRQALGQGPEFLTYFNYEAQQDKSGLPNDRFSAERPEGSISTLTIQRTEQRDSAMYRCASSLARGAGSPLHFGNGTRLTVT.

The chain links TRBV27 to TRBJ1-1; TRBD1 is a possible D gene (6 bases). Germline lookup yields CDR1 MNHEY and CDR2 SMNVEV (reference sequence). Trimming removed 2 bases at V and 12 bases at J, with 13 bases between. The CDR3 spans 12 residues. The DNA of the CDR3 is TGTGCCAGCAGTTTAGGGGGAGGGACAACTTTCTTT. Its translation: CASSLGGGTTFF.